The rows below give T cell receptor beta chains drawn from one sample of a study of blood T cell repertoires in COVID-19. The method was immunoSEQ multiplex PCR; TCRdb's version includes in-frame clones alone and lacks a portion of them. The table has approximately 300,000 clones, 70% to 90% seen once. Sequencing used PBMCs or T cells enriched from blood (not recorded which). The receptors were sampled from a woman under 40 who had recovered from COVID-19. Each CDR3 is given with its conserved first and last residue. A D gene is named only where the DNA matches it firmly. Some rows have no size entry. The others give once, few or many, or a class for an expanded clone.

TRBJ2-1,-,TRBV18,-,TGTGCCAGCTCTCCCCAGGGCACCAATGAGCAGTTCTTC,CASSPQGTNEQFF
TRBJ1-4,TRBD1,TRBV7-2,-,TGTGCCAGCAGCTGGGCGACAGGGGCCATGGAAAAACTGTTTTTT,CASSWATGAMEKLFF
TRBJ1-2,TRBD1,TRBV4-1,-,TGCGCCAGCAGCCGACTGGACAGGGGGGATGGCTACACCTTC,CASSRLDRGDGYTF
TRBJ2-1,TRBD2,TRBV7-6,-,TGTGCCAGCAGCAACCCCGGGACTAGCGGGATCAATGAGCAGTTCTTC,CASSNPGTSGINEQFF
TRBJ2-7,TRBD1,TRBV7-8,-,TGTGCCAGCAGAGACAGGGCTGGCCACGAGCAGTACTTC,CASRDRAGHEQYF
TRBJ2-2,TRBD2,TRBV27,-,TGTGCCAGCAAGACTAGCATGAACACCGGGGAGCTGTTTTTT,CASKTSMNTGELFF
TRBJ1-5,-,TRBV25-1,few,TGTGCCAGCAGTTCACAGGGCGGGCAGCCCCAGCATTTT,CASSSQGGQPQHF
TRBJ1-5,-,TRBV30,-,TGTGCCTGGAACAAGGGAGGCAATCAGCCCCAGCATTTT,CAWNKGGNQPQHF
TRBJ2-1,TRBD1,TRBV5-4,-,TGTGCCAGCAGCTCCCTCGGACAGGGCAAGTCCAATGAGCAGTTCTTC,CASSSLGQGKSNEQFF
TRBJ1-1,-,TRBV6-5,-,TGTGCCAGCAGTCACGGGAGGGGAGAAGCTTTCTTT,CASSHGRGEAFF
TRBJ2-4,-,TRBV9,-,TGTGCCAGCAGCGTAGATGGGCTAGCCAAAAACATTCAGTACTTC,CASSVDGLAKNIQYF
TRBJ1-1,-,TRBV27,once,TGTGCCAGCAGTGGTCCGACAGCCATGAACACTGAAGCTTTCTTT,CASSGPTAMNTEAFF
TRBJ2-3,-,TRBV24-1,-,TGTGCCACCAGTGAGGGGGAGGCCACAGATACGCAGTATTTT,CATSEGEATDTQYF
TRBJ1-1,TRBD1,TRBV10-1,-,TGCGCCAGCAGTGATGAGACAGGGGTAAACACTGAAGCTTTCTTT,CASSDETGVNTEAFF
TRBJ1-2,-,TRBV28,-,TGTGCCAGCAGTTTTCGGCCAGGGATGGGGCAAGGCTACACCTTC,CASSFRPGMGQGYTF
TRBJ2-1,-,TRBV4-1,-,TGCGCCAGCAGCCAAGGCGAGCCGCTCGGTAGTTATGAGCAGTTCTTC,CASSQGEPLGSYEQFF
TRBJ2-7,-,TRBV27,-,TGTGCCAGCAGTACCCTTGAGTCGGGACTCCCGTACGAGCAGTACTTC,CASSTLESGLPYEQYF
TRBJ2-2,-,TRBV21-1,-,TGTGCCAGCAGCAAACTCCCGCGCCTGGGCCAAGGGGACACCGGGGAGCTGTTTTTT,CASSKLPRLGQGDTGELFF
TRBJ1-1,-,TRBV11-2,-,TGTGCCAGCAGCTTCTTAGGGGGAGAGGGAGCTTTCTTT,CASSFLGGEGAFF
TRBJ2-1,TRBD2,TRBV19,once,TGTGCCAGTAGTATTGGACTAGCGGGGTTGGAGGAGCAGTTCTTC,CASSIGLAGLEEQFF
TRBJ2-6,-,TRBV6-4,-,TGTGCCAGCAGTGACTCGGGCCCCTCTGGGGCCAACGTCCTGACTTTC,CASSDSGPSGANVLTF
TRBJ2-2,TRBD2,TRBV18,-,TGTGCCAGCTCACCACCTAGCGGGGGGCCGAACACCGGGGAGCTGTTTTTT,CASSPPSGGPNTGELFF
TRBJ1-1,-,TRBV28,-,TGTGCCAGCAGTTTATTGAGTTTAGAATATTTCTTT,CASSLLSLEYFF
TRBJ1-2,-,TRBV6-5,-,TGTGCCAGCAGTTACTCGGGCGAAGGCTACACCTTC,CASSYSGEGYTF
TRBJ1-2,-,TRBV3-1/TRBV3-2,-,TGTGCCAGCAGCCAGGCAGGCTTCGACTATGGCTACACCTTC,CASSQAGFDYGYTF
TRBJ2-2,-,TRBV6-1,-,TGTGCCAGCAGTGAGGGGGGAAGAACCGGGGAGCTGTTTTTT,CASSEGGRTGELFF
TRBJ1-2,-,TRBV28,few,TGTGCCAGCACCCCTGGGGGGTATTACACCTTC,CASTPGGYYTF
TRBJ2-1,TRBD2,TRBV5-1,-,TGCGCCAGCAGCTCTCTAAGCGGGGGGGCTGAAAATGAGCAGTTCTTC,CASSSLSGGAENEQFF
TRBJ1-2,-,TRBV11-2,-,TGTGCCAGCAGCTTGACGGACGAGGGTGGCTACACCTTC,CASSLTDEGGYTF
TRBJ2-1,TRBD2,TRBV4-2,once,TGTGCCAGCAGCCAAGCGGGGGGAGGGAATGAGCAGTTCTTC,CASSQAGGGNEQFF
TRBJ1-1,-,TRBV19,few,TGTGCCAGTAGTATCGGCGGGGGGCGAATGAACACTGAAGCTTTCTTT,CASSIGGGRMNTEAFF
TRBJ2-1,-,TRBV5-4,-,TGTGCCAGCAGCGACAACAACAGATTCTACAATGAGCAGTTCTTC,CASSDNNRFYNEQFF
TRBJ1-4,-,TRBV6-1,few,TGTGCCAGCAGTGATGGGGGGGTAAGCGAAAAACTGTTTTTT,CASSDGGVSEKLFF
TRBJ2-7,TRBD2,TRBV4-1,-,TGCGCCAGCAGCCAAGCCGGGAGGGGGGAGCAGTACTTC,CASSQAGRGEQYF
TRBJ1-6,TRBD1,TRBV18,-,TGTGCCAGCTCACGGGACAGCCAGGCCCTCCACTTT,CASSRDSQALHF
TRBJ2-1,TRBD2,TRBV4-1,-,TGCGCCAGCAGCCAAGCGACTAGCGGGAGTGGTGAGCAGTTCTTC,CASSQATSGSGEQFF
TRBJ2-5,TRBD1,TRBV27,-,TGTGCCAGCAGTTTACGGGACAGAGTCGAGACCCAGTACTTC,CASSLRDRVETQYF
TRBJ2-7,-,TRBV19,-,TGTGCCAGTAGTAGTACAGGGAAGAACGAGCAGTACTTC,CASSSTGKNEQYF
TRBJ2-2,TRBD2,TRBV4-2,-,TGTGCCAGCAGCGAAGAGGGACTACCGAACACCGGGGAGCTGTTTTTT,CASSEEGLPNTGELFF
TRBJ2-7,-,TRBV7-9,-,TGTGCCAGCAGACCAACTAGCTCCTACGAGCAGTACTTC,CASRPTSSYEQYF
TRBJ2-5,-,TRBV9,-,TGTGCCAGCAGCGTAGGACAGATACAAGAGACCCAGTACTTC,CASSVGQIQETQYF
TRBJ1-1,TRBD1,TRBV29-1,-,TGCAGCGTTGAGGGGGGACAGTCGAACACTGAAGCTTTCTTT,CSVEGGQSNTEAFF
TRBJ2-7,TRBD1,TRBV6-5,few,TGTGCCAGCAGTTACTCGACAGGGGACGAGCAGTACTTC,CASSYSTGDEQYF
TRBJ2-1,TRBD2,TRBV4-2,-,TGTGCCAGCAGCCAAGAAGCGGGGGACTACTACAATGAGCAGTTCTTC,CASSQEAGDYYNEQFF
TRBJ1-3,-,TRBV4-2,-,TGTGCCAGCAGCCCGGGGAATCTCGGAAACACCATATATTTT,CASSPGNLGNTIYF
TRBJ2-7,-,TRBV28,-,TGTGCCAGCAGTCTAGGTATCGACGAGCAGTACTTC,CASSLGIDEQYF
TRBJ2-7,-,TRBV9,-,TGTGCCAGCAGCCGTTCAGGGGTAGGCTACGAGCAGTACTTC,CASSRSGVGYEQYF
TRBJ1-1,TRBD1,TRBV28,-,TGTGCCAGCAGTCTAGGACAGGCTGAAGCTTTCTTT,CASSLGQAEAFF
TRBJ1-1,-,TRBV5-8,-,TGTGCCAGCAGCTTGTTGGGTGGGGCGCACACTGAAGCTTTCTTT,CASSLLGGAHTEAFF
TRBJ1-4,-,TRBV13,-,TGTGCCAGCAGCGATCGGGACAAAAATGAAAAACTGTTTTTT,CASSDRDKNEKLFF
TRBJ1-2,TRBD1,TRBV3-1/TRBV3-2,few,TGTGCCAGCAGCCAAGAAAGGGACAGGGGGCGCGTCTATGGCTACACCTTC,CASSQERDRGRVYGYTF
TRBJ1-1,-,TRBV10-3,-,TGTGCCATCAGTGTGGCATCGGATCGGGGAGCTTTCTTT,CAISVASDRGAFF
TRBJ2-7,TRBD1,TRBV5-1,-,TGCGCCAGCAGCTTGGGACCGGGACAGGGGGCAGACGAGCAGTACTTC,CASSLGPGQGADEQYF
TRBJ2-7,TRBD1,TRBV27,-,TGTGCCAGCAGTTTAGATGCAGGGGGCTACAAGCAGTACTTC,CASSLDAGGYKQYF
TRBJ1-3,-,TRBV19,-,TGTGCCAGTAGTATTAACCCCGGCTCTGGAAACACCATATATTTT,CASSINPGSGNTIYF
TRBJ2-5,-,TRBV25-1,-,TGTGCCAGCAGTCCGACCGAGGGCGCAGGAACGCTCCAAGAGACCCAGTACTTC,CASSPTEGAGTLQETQYF
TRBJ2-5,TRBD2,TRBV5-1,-,TGCGCCAGCAGCTTGGATAGCGGGAGAGTAGTAGAGACCCAGTACTTC,CASSLDSGRVVETQYF